This T cell receptor (beta chain) comes out of a study of blood T cell repertoires in COVID-19. One Seattle source followed patients from active infection through their disease course. Germline CDR1 and CDR2: MNHEY and SVGAGI. The V gene end was trimmed by 7 bases and the J gene end by 7 bases; junction bases not matched to a gene: 7. CDR3 size: 14 residues. In the original analysis: Amplification of reference gene primers was used by the study to estimate nucleated cell counts. Assay used: immunoSEQ multiplex PCR; TCRdb lists only in-frame clones, some missing. D and trimming were read from the DNA, whereas the V and J calls and clone size are those reported in that table. The sample yields over 100,000 clones, 87% seen once.

The source material was peripheral blood. The chain has TRBV6-5 and TRBJ1-6, with 7 bases matching TRBD1. This TCR was recovered from a woman in her fifties or sixties with COVID-19, enrolled during active disease. The CDR3 DNA sequence: TGTGCCAGCACCCCCGGGACAGAGAATTCACCCCTCCACTTT. Encoded protein: CASTPGTENSPLHF.